The 19 T cell receptor beta chains reported below all come from one sample, sequenced in a study of T cell responses to AZD1222 COVID-19 vaccine. TCRdb's copy holds only in-frame clones and misses some; the assay was immunoSEQ multiplex PCR. The sample shows some 200,000 clones, around 92% of them seen only once. The sequencing here drew on peripheral blood, taken on day 0 of AZD1222 vaccination. The origin of the receptors is an adult in good health.

This sequence joins TRBV15 and TRBJ1-1; possibly TRBD1 for D (6 bases). This CDR3 has 14 amino acids. Germline CDR1 LNHNV, CDR2 YYDKDF (reference sequence). With 7 bases removed from V and 2 bases from J, the gap between germline ends came to 14 bases. CDR3 region: CATINNRDNTEAFF. CDR3 bases: TGTGCCACCATCAACAACAGGGATAACACTGAAGCTTTCTTT.

In this sample, this clone turned up once. The CDR3 coding sequence is TGCGCCAGCAGCTGGGAATCGTCGCCCGAAAAACTGTTTTTT. This encodes CASSWESSPEKLFF. This chain links TRBV5-1 with TRBJ1-4; D remains unclear. V lost 3 bases and J 8 bases, leaving 14 bases between the germline ends. This CDR3 region has 14 residues. The germline CDR1 and CDR2 sequences are SGHRS and YFSETQ.

This clone was seen a handful of times. This rearrangement joins TRBV7-9 to TRBJ1-4; maybe TRBD1 (5 bases). The CDR3 loop spans 16 amino acids. The germline V gene encodes CDR1 SEHNR and CDR2 FQNEAQ (reference sequence). V lost 1 base to trimming and J lost 8 bases, with 17 bases between them. The CDR3 DNA reads TGTGCCAGCAGCTTAGAGTTGATAGGGGCAGGCGAAAAACTGTTTTTT. Translation gives CASSLELIGAGEKLFF.

The gene calls are TRBV27 and TRBJ1-1; D ambiguous. CDR1 and CDR2 (germline): MNHEY, SMNVEV (reference sequence). CDR3 size: 15 residues. V was clipped by 3 bases and J by 1 base, with 12 bases between them. The CDR3 coding sequence is TGTGCCAGCAGTTTTTCCAGCCAGCCGAACACTGAAGCTTTCTTT. It yields the protein CASSFSSQPNTEAFF.

CDR3 sequence reads: CASSQDGLGGAAFDTIYF. The CDR3 DNA sequence: TGCGCCAGCAGCCAAGATGGTCTTGGGGGAGCCGCTTTTGACACCATATATTTT. This chain connects TRBV4-1 to TRBJ1-3; D might be TRBD1 (5 bases). Looked up from germline, CDR1 is MGHRA and CDR2 is YSYEKL. The CDR3 is 18 residues long. The germline V and J ends were trimmed by 0 bases and 8 bases, with 23 bases remaining between them.

The V gene is TRBV21-1, the J gene TRBJ1-1; the table assigns TRBD1, which was not confirmed against the DNA. TRBV21-1 represents a pseudogene. This CDR3 region has 17 residues. CDR3: CASSKPPLQGMNTEAFF. The CDR3 DNA follows: TGTGCCAGCAGCAAACCCCCTCTGCAGGGCATGAACACTGAAGCTTTCTTT.

The V gene is TRBV6-4, the J gene TRBJ2-3; D not resolved. Trimming took off 2 bases at V and 0 bases at J, with 3 bases between the two ends. The CDR3 has 13 residues. Germline V gene lookup returns CDR1 MRHNA and CDR2 SNTAGT. CDR3 amino acids: CASSDGSTDTQYF. In nucleotides, the CDR3 is TGTGCCAGCAGTGACGGGAGCACAGATACGCAGTATTTT.

The rearrangement uses TRBV15 and TRBJ2-7, with 7 bases matching TRBD1. With 3 bases clipped from V and 2 bases from J, the junction kept 10 bases outside the gene matches. The CDR3 sequence is 16 residues long. Germline values: CDR1 LNHNV, CDR2 YYDKDF (reference sequence). The chain's CDR3 is CATSRTGLPEPYEQYV. The CDR3 nucleotides read TGTGCCACCAGCAGGACAGGGCTGCCCGAGCCCTACGAGCAGTACGTC.

The chain recombines TRBV5-5 with TRBJ1-1; D is undetermined. The CDR3 runs to 15 residues. Trimming left V 5 bases short and J 3 bases short, with 17 bases between. The germline V gene encodes CDR1 SGHKS and CDR2 YYEKEE (reference sequence). This CDR3 is CASSSAISVHTEAFF. The DNA for the CDR3 is TGTGCCAGCAGTTCCGCAATCTCGGTGCACACTGAAGCTTTCTTT.

The genes are TRBV5-1 and TRBJ2-2; D is ambiguous. The V gene lost 2 bases and the J gene lost 0 bases, with 5 bases spanning the gap. This CDR3 is 14 amino acids long. CDR1 is SGHRS, CDR2 YFSETQ, per germline. The CDR3 loop reads CASSFRANTGELFF. The CDR3 nucleotides read TGCGCCAGCAGCTTCCGCGCGAACACCGGGGAGCTGTTTTTT.

The rearrangement joins TRBV20-1 to TRBJ2-5; no reliable D call. Trimming took off 5 bases at V and 2 bases at J, with 6 bases between the two ends. The CDR3 has 11 amino acids. CDR1 DFQATT and CDR2 SNEGSKA come from the germline V gene (reference sequence). CDR3 in DNA: TGCAGTGCTTGGGCTCAAGAGACCCAGTACTTC. This translates into CSAWAQETQYF.

The V and J genes are TRBV6-2 or TRBV6-3 and TRBJ2-6; D is unclear. Germline V gene sequence: CDR1 MNHEY, CDR2 SVGEGT. Trimming took off 3 bases at V and 0 bases at J, with 6 bases between the two ends. The CDR3 totals 15 residues. The CDR3 protein is CASSYFDSGANVLTF. DNA for the CDR3: TGTGCCAGCAGTTATTTCGACTCTGGGGCCAACGTCCTGACTTTC.

V is TRBV7-2 and J is TRBJ1-4; D remains unclear. CDR1 SGHTA and CDR2 FQGNSA come from the germline V gene. Trimming took 5 bases from V and 6 from J, leaving 13 bases between them. The CDR3 length is 14 residues. The CDR3 DNA sequence: TGTGCCAGCAGCCTCATCGACGGGGATGAAAAACTGTTTTTT. It specifies CASSLIDGDEKLFF.

The chain joins TRBV28 to TRBJ1-1, with D unclear. CDR1 is MDHEN and CDR2 is SYDVKM in the germline V gene. The V and J ends lost 6 bases and 1 base respectively, with 9 bases between them. This CDR3 contains 13 residues. DNA of the CDR3: TGTGCCAGCAGCCCGACTGGGAACACTGAAGCTTTCTTT. This encodes CASSPTGNTEAFF.

This chain joins TRBV3-1 (or the pseudogene TRBV3-2) and TRBJ1-2; a weak D match, TRBD1 (5 bases). V was clipped by 4 bases and J by 2 bases, with 11 bases between them. Germline V lookup: CDR1 LGHDT, CDR2 YNNKEL (reference sequence). This CDR3 has 14 amino acids. The CDR3 DNA sequence: TGTGCCAGCAGCCTGATGACAGCGAACTATGGCTACACCTTC. Protein product: CASSLMTANYGYTF.

This clone was seen more than once but under ten times. The chain combines TRBV30 with TRBJ1-1; D is undetermined. V lost 0 bases, J lost 5 bases, and 4 bases lay in between. Germline CDR1 GTSNPN, CDR2 SVGIG (reference sequence). The CDR3 consists of 11 residues. DNA of the CDR3: TGTGCCTGGAGTGTGGTAACTGAAGCTTTCTTT. This sequence encodes CAWSVVTEAFF.

A single count supports this clone. The chain uses TRBV7-9 and TRBJ1-2; D remains ambiguous. The CDR3 length is 13 residues. Trimming removed 10 bases at V and 4 bases at J, with 16 bases between. CDR1 and CDR2 (germline): SEHNR, FQNEAQ (reference sequence). CDR3 protein: CATLWPEPYGYTF. CDR3 sequence (DNA): TGTGCCACCCTATGGCCAGAGCCCTATGGCTACACCTTC.

As DNA, the CDR3 is TGTGCCACCCACAGGGGGGGTACCAATCAGCCCCAGCATTTT. Encoded protein: CATHRGGTNQPQHF. The V and J genes are TRBV6-5 and TRBJ1-5, with 8 bases fitting TRBD1. V was clipped by 10 bases and J by 3 bases; unmatched bases: 8. The CDR3 covers 14 residues. Germline V gene lookup returns CDR1 MNHEY and CDR2 SVGAGI.

V usage is TRBV6-4 and J usage is TRBJ2-7, with D perhaps matching TRBD2 (6 bases). Germline values: CDR1 MRHNA, CDR2 SNTAGT. Trimming shortened V by 2 bases and J by 2 bases, and 19 bases separated the two germline ends. The CDR3 covers 17 residues. The CDR3 spells CASSDPRLAISTYEQYV. The CDR3 DNA reads TGTGCCAGCAGTGACCCCCGGCTAGCGATAAGTACCTACGAGCAGTACGTC.